This T cell receptor beta chain was captured by sequencing in a study of shared T cell receptors in the human thymus. Trimming took 4 bases from V and 4 from J; bases not matched to a gene: 5. The germline V gene has CDR1 LGHNA and CDR2 YSLEER. There are 15 residues in the CDR3. Here immunoSEQ multiplex PCR was the method, and the copy in TCRdb shows in-frame clones only, minus some. The sample shows about 660,000 clones, 88% of them seen only once. A further study also used this sample, focusing on human thymus T cells.

The sequenced sample was thymocytes. The sequence derives from a boy in the first two years of life with a congenital heart defect. The V and J genes are TRBV4-3 and TRBJ2-1, with TRBD2 identical over 9 bases. The chain's CDR3 is CASSLGLALYNEQFF. The CDR3 region has the DNA TGCGCCAGCAGCCTCGGACTAGCGCTTTACAATGAGCAGTTCTTC.